This T cell receptor (beta chain) was obtained from a study of cytotoxic CD8 clonotypes in ibrutinib-treated CLL. Across the study: IGHV unmutated 17; relapsed/refractory 10 to 11; treatment-naive about 15. Study findings and constraints: Ibrutinib response saw clonality rise, and progression saw it return toward baseline. Patients showed higher baseline clonality than age-matched healthy donors, and it tracked circulating CD8+ T-cell counts. Clonotypes that were public were uncommon, and they contracted or stayed stable on treatment.

Here immunoSEQ multiplex PCR was the method, and the copy in TCRdb shows in-frame clones only, minus some. The sample yields roughly 16,000 clones, about 70% seen once. A note on this clone: Its antigen remains unidentified.

The TCR comes from a human donor with chronic lymphocytic leukemia. Source: PBMCs, taken after 12 months of ibrutinib treatment.

The DNA for the CDR3 is TGTGCCAGCTCACCACGGGTCCCGCTAGCGGCCACCTACAATGAGCAGTTCTTC. It translates to CASSPRVPLAATYNEQFF. V gene TRBV18 combines with J gene TRBJ2-1, with TRBD2 matching 7 bases. J was trimmed by 2 bases and V by 1 base; bases with no gene match: 11. Looked up from germline, CDR1 is KGHSH and CDR2 is LQKENI. The CDR3 extends over 18 amino acids. The variable domain in full, with the rest retrieved from reference TRBV18 and TRBJ2-1, is NAGVMQNPRHLVRRRGQEARLRCSPMKGHSHVYWYRQLPEEGLKFMVYLQKENIIDESGMPKERFSAEFPKEGPSILRIQQVVRGDSAAYFCASSPRVPLAATYNEQFFGPGTRLTVL.